This T cell receptor beta chain was found in a study of OX40 agonist ivuxolimab in advanced cancers. Study-level background: Head and neck, renal cell, melanoma or hepatocellular carcinoma were the cancers that dose-escalation patients had.

CDR3 length: 15 amino acids. J gave up 9 bases and V 0 bases, and 7 bases lay outside the gene matches. Per germline, CDR1 SGHRS and CDR2 YFSETQ. TCRdb's copy holds only in-frame clones and misses some; the assay was immunoSEQ multiplex PCR. The data contain tens of thousands of clones, 85% to 90% of them singletons. The specimen comprised CD4+ or CD8+ T cells sorted from blood, sampled in a trial of the OX40 agonist ivuxolimab. The TCR sequence derives from an adult with an advanced solid tumor such as melanoma, head and neck, liver or kidney cancer. V usage is TRBV5-1 and J usage is TRBJ2-3; TRBD2 matches 10 bases. CDR3 protein: CASSLATSGRDTQYF. CDR3 sequence (DNA): TGCGCCAGCAGCTTGGCTACGAGCGGGAGGGACACGCAGTATTTT.